Included here is one T cell receptor beta chain sequence, with context. Its target is unknown. The protocol was immunoSEQ multiplex PCR, while the TCRdb copy is restricted to in-frame clones and leaves out a portion. The sample consists of tens of thousands of clones, approximately 90% of them appearing once. This entry belongs to a study of T cell responses to AZD1222 COVID-19 vaccine. CDR3 length: 13 residues. Germline V CDR1 and CDR2: WNHNN, SYGVQD (reference sequence). Trimming took 5 bases from V and 7 from J, leaving 11 bases between them. Study findings and constraints: Most donors were white British and more were female, and clonal diversity was possibly underestimated. Researchers report vaccine-associated CD4 TCRs spanning spike, with dominance at 160-218 and 743-854.

The sequence derives from an adult in good health. V usage is TRBV10-1 and J usage is TRBJ2-2; D is ambiguous. Specimen: peripheral blood, collected on day 0 of MenACWY control vaccination. The CDR3 here is CASSPLVSGELFF. In nucleotides, the CDR3 is TGCGCCAGCAGTCCTCTAGTAAGCGGGGAGCTGTTTTTT.